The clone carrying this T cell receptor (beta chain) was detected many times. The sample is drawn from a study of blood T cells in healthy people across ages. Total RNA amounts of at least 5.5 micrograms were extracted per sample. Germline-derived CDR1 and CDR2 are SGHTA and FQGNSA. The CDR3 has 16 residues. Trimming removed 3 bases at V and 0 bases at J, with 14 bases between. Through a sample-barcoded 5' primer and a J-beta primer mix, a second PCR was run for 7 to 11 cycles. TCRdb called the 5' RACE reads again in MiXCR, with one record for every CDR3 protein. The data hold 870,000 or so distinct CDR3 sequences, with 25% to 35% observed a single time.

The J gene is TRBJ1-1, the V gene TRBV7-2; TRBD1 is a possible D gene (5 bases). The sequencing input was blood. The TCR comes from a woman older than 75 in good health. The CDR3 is CASSFGGLKLNTEAFF. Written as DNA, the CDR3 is TGTGCCAGCAGCTTCGGGGGATTGAAATTGAACACTGAAGCTTTCTTT.